Below, 29 T cell receptor beta chains from the same sample are listed, as sequenced in a study of cytomegalovirus exposure and HLA in healthy donors. Method: immunoSEQ multiplex PCR; TCRdb's copy keeps in-frame clones and lacks some. Here the sample spans over 85,000 clones, around 87% being singletons. Sequencing was performed on PBMCs. The receptor set was obtained from a woman in her thirties in good health and CMV-seropositive.

The rearrangement links TRBV5-1 to TRBJ2-2, with 7 positions matching TRBD1. The CDR3 consists of 15 residues. V shed 4 bases and J 4 bases; nucleotides not matched to a gene: 7. Germline V gives CDR1 SGHRS, CDR2 YFSETQ. The CDR3 loop is CASSLRDSFTGELFF. The CDR3 DNA reads as TGCGCCAGCAGCCTTCGGGACAGCTTCACCGGGGAGCTGTTTTTT.

This chain connects TRBV7-3 to TRBJ2-7, with 9 bases aligning to TRBD2. The germline CDR1 and CDR2 sequences are SGHTA and FQGTGA. The CDR3 totals 15 residues. Trimming cost V 11 bases and J 0 bases; bases outside gene matches: 11. The CDR3 protein is CARTPKRGASYEQYF. CDR3 bases: TGTGCCCGGACTCCTAAGCGGGGGGCCTCCTACGAGCAGTACTTC.

This clone was recorded only once. The chain employs TRBV7-8 and TRBJ2-5; a possible D gene is TRBD1 (6 bases). Per germline, CDR1 SGHVS and CDR2 FQNEAQ. The germline V and J ends were trimmed by 4 bases and 7 bases, with 19 bases remaining between them. The CDR3 loop spans 15 amino acids. The CDR3: CASSSPLQGKGTQYF. CDR3 sequence (DNA): TGTGCCAGCAGCTCCCCTTTGCAGGGGAAGGGGACCCAGTACTTC.

In this sample, this clone turned up once. J is TRBJ2-1 and V is TRBV5-6; D is perhaps TRBD2 (6 bases). Trimming cost V 4 bases and J 8 bases, with 19 bases left between them. The V gene's germline CDR1 is SGHDT and CDR2 YYEEEE. There are 15 residues in the CDR3. CDR3 region: CASSPGTRLADEQFF. In DNA, the CDR3 is TGTGCCAGCAGCCCCGGGACTCGACTGGCGGATGAGCAGTTCTTC.

CDR3 sequence (DNA): TGTGCCAGCTGGGGGGGAGTCGGTGAGACCCAGTACTTC. Protein sequence: CASWGGVGETQYF. This sequence joins TRBV2 and TRBJ2-5; 7 bases match TRBD2. Germline V gene lookup returns CDR1 SNHLY and CDR2 FYNNEI. The ends lost 8 bases at V and 5 bases at J; junction bases unmatched: 8. CDR3 length: 13 residues.

V gene TRBV5-6 combines with J gene TRBJ2-5; D may be TRBD1 (6 bases). The CDR3 covers 14 residues. Germline V gene lookup returns CDR1 SGHDT and CDR2 YYEEEE. The V end was cut by 3 bases, the J end by 3 bases, with 12 bases between. CDR3 loop: CASSSRDTEETQYF. The CDR3 DNA is TGTGCCAGCAGCTCCCGGGACACCGAAGAGACCCAGTACTTC.

The rearrangement joins TRBV27 to TRBJ2-1, with D tentatively TRBD2 (5 bases). Trimming pared 2 bases from V and 0 bases from J, leaving 17 bases between. The germline gives CDR1 MNHEY, CDR2 SMNVEV (reference sequence). The length of the CDR3 is 18 residues. The CDR3 nucleotides read TGTGCCAGCAGTTTACGAGGAAGCGGAAGAAGCTCCTACAATGAGCAGTTCTTC. Its translation is CASSLRGSGRSSYNEQFF.

This sequence joins TRBV6-1 and TRBJ1-2; TRBD1 matches 7 bases. J was trimmed by 1 base and V by 1 base; bases with no gene match: 3. The CDR3 is made up of 15 amino acids. The V gene's germline CDR1 is MNHNS and CDR2 SASEGT. CDR3 in amino acids: CASSEEQGNNYGYTF. The CDR3 DNA reads TGTGCCAGCAGTGAAGAACAGGGGAATAACTATGGCTACACCTTC.

The rearrangement links TRBV6-1 to TRBJ2-1; D might be TRBD2 (7 bases). The CDR3 totals 14 residues. Trimming took 5 bases from V and 8 from J, leaving 16 bases between them. Per the germline V gene, CDR1 is MNHNS and CDR2 is SASEGT. CDR3 loop: CASSRGTTLDEQFF. The CDR3 nucleotides read TGTGCCAGCAGTAGGGGGACTACGCTGGATGAGCAGTTCTTC.

This clone has a single count. The chain carries TRBV7-9 and TRBJ2-2; perhaps TRBD1 as D (6 bases). The germline V gene has CDR1 SEHNR and CDR2 FQNEAQ (reference sequence). The germline V and J ends were trimmed by 5 bases and 7 bases, with 14 bases remaining between them. CDR3 size: 14 residues. This CDR3 reads CASSHRVLGGELFF. CDR3 nucleotide sequence: TGTGCCAGCAGCCACAGGGTCCTTGGCGGGGAGCTGTTTTTT.

The chain is built from TRBV10-3 and TRBJ2-1, with TRBD2 identical over 8 bases. V shed 3 bases and J 8 bases; nucleotides not matched to a gene: 15. The CDR3 loop spans 17 amino acids. The germline CDR1 and CDR2 sequences are ENHRY and SYGVKD. In DNA, the CDR3 is TGTGCCATCAGTGACCCCGGGGAGCGGGAGAGACTGGATGAGCAGTTCTTC. Encoded protein: CAISDPGERERLDEQFF.

The CDR3 sequence is CASSMWGGQYEQYF. Here the CDR3 DNA reads TGTGCCAGTAGTATGTGGGGAGGCCAATACGAGCAGTACTTC. This rearrangement joins TRBV19 to TRBJ2-7; D possibly corresponds to TRBD2 (6 bases). The CDR3 has 14 amino acids. V dropped 3 bases and J dropped 4 bases, with 13 bases sitting between them. CDR1 is LNHDA and CDR2 is SQIVND in the germline V gene (reference sequence).

The chain is built from TRBV10-3 and TRBJ2-5, with TRBD1 identical over 8 bases. Germline CDR1 and CDR2: ENHRY and SYGVKD. The CDR3 sequence is 15 residues long. Trimming cost V 6 bases and J 5 bases; bases outside gene matches: 11. Here the CDR3 DNA reads TGTGCCATCAGGGAGAGACAGGACAGGGTTGAGACCCAGTACTTC. Translating it yields CAIRERQDRVETQYF.

The chain joins TRBV25-1 to TRBJ2-7; 7 nucleotides match TRBD2. Germline CDR1 is MGHDK and CDR2 is SYGVNS. The CDR3 spans 12 residues. The CDR3 DNA reads TGTGTGAGAAGGCGGGAGTTTCACGAGCAGTACTTC. Protein: CVRRREFHEQYF.

The rearrangement links TRBV29-1 to TRBJ1-1, with a weak D call TRBD1 (5 bases). Trimming stripped 0 bases from V and 4 bases from J, with 12 bases between. The CDR3 totals 14 residues. Germline CDR1 reads SQVTM; CDR2 reads ANQGSEA. The CDR3: CSVEDRWTSTEAFF. CDR3 nucleotide sequence: TGCAGCGTTGAAGATCGGTGGACAAGCACTGAAGCTTTCTTT.

V usage is TRBV9 and J usage is TRBJ2-1, with 9 positions matching TRBD2. CDR3 length equals 14 residues. V trimming: 0 bases; J trimming: 9 bases; junction bases outside the gene matches: 4. The germline V gene has CDR1 SGDLS and CDR2 YYNGEE. CDR3 DNA: TGTGCCAGCAGCGTAGGCGGGGGGGCCGGTGAGCAGTTCTTC. This gives the protein CASSVGGGAGEQFF.

This chain uses TRBV4-2 with TRBJ2-1, with D unclear. In germline, CDR1 is LGHNA, CDR2 YNFKEQ. This CDR3 contains 14 residues. V shed 2 bases and J shed 4 bases, with 9 bases lying between them. Here the CDR3 reads CASSQKTFYNEQFF. CDR3 in DNA: TGTGCCAGCAGCCAAAAAACTTTTTACAATGAGCAGTTCTTC.

The rearrangement joins TRBV9 to TRBJ1-6, with D possibly TRBD1 on 6 matching bases. The CDR3 runs to 15 residues. Germline assignment: CDR1 SGDLS and CDR2 YYNGEE. V dropped 0 bases and J dropped 6 bases, with 10 bases sitting between them. The CDR3 DNA is TGTGCCAGCAGCGTAGGCGACAGGACTAATTCACCCCTCCACTTT. Encoded protein: CASSVGDRTNSPLHF.

The V call is TRBV28, the J call TRBJ1-4; 9 positions match TRBD1. The CDR3 extends over 14 amino acids. The junction had 9 bases not matched to a gene; V was cut back by 8 bases and J by 8 bases. CDR1 and CDR2 from the germline V gene are MDHEN and SYDVKM. CDR3 DNA: TGTGCCAGCCGCGGTGGACAGGGGCCGGAAAAACTGTTTTTT. It is translated as CASRGGQGPEKLFF.

The V gene is TRBV7-9, the J gene TRBJ2-7; possibly TRBD1 for D (6 bases). The CDR3 spans 13 residues. V was trimmed by 0 bases and J by 8 bases, leaving 11 bases between them. CDR1 SEHNR and CDR2 FQNEAQ come from the germline V gene (reference sequence). CDR3 protein: CASSLAGGSKQYF. The CDR3, as DNA: TGTGCCAGCAGCTTAGCAGGGGGTAGCAAGCAGTACTTC.

V is TRBV5-1 and J is TRBJ2-3; no reliable D call. Per the germline V gene, CDR1 is SGHRS and CDR2 is YFSETQ. V was pared by 2 bases and J by 0 bases, with 7 bases between. The length of the CDR3 is 14 residues. The CDR3 nucleotides read TGCGCCAGCAGCTTAGCAACTAGCACAGATACGCAGTATTTT. This codes for CASSLATSTDTQYF. The full variable domain, its missing parts supplied by reference TRBV5-1 and TRBJ2-3, is KAGVTQTPRYLIKTRGQQVTLSCSPISGHRSVSWYQQTPGQGLQFLFEYFSETQRNKGNFPGRFSGRQFSNSRSEMNVSTLELGDSALYLCASSLATSTDTQYFGPGTRLTVL.

The chain recombines TRBV7-8 with TRBJ2-1, with 11 positions matching TRBD2. This CDR3 has 15 amino acids. The V segment lost 5 bases and the J segment 9 bases; nucleotides outside the gene matches: 9. Germline V gene sequence: CDR1 SGHVS, CDR2 FQNEAQ. This CDR3 reads CASSAIAGGPLEQFF. In DNA form, the CDR3 reads TGTGCCAGCAGCGCAATAGCGGGGGGGCCGCTTGAGCAGTTCTTC.

The rearrangement uses TRBV30 and TRBJ2-7, with 7 bases aligning to TRBD1. CDR1 GTSNPN and CDR2 SVGIG come from the germline V gene (reference sequence). V lost 5 bases, J lost 2 bases, and 0 bases stayed unmatched. The length of the CDR3 is 11 residues. CDR3 DNA sequence: TGTGCCTGGGGGACAGCCTACGAGCAGTACTTC. Its translation: CAWGTAYEQYF.

The rearrangement joins TRBV29-1 to TRBJ1-1, with 8 bases identical to TRBD1. J lost 5 bases, V lost 7 bases, and 9 bases had no gene match. The CDR3 has 13 amino acids. Germline assignment: CDR1 SQVTM and CDR2 ANQGSEA. The DNA for the CDR3 is TGCAGCGCCAGCAGGGGGCGCGGGACTGAAGCTTTCTTT. As protein: CSASRGRGTEAFF. Looking up the rest from reference TRBV29-1 and TRBJ1-1 gives the full variable domain: SAVISQKPSRDICQRGTSLTIQCQVDSQVTMMFWYRQQPGQSLTLIATANQGSEATYESGFVIDKFPISRPNLTFSTLTVSNMSPEDSSIYLCSASRGRGTEAFFGQGTRLTVV.

This chain joins TRBV5-8 and TRBJ2-7; D is unclear. The CDR3 is 14 residues long. CDR1 is SGHTS and CDR2 is YDEGEE in the germline V gene. V was cut by 2 bases and J by 2 bases, with 11 bases left in between. The CDR3: CASSLPRSPYEQYF. The CDR3 DNA follows: TGTGCCAGCAGCTTACCTAGGAGTCCCTACGAGCAGTACTTC.

The chain uses TRBV30 and TRBJ2-4; D possibly corresponds to TRBD1 (6 bases). The CDR3 is made up of 11 amino acids. Germline V CDR1 and CDR2: GTSNPN, SVGIG (reference sequence). V lost 3 bases and J lost 7, with 7 bases in between. CDR3 amino acids: CAWSRGNIQYF. The CDR3 coding sequence is TGTGCCTGGAGCAGGGGCAACATTCAGTACTTC.

The chain combines TRBV2 with TRBJ2-7, with 7 positions matching TRBD2. The ends lost 3 bases at V and 13 bases at J; junction bases unmatched: 9. Germline CDR1 reads SNHLY; CDR2 reads FYNNEI. The CDR3 length is 12 residues. The CDR3: CASSEARPGGYF. CDR3 nucleotides: TGTGCCAGCAGTGAGGCGAGGCCGGGGGGATACTTC.

The J gene is TRBJ2-1, the V gene TRBV4-1; D is unresolved. Trimming left V 1 base short and J 4 bases short, with 11 bases between. The CDR3 runs to 15 residues. CDR1 is MGHRA, CDR2 YSYEKL, per germline. The CDR3 region has the DNA TGCGCCAGCAGCCAAGCGACGGCAGGTTACAATGAGCAGTTCTTC. Amino acids: CASSQATAGYNEQFF.

The CDR3 spells CASSIPEMDCSYNEQFF. The CDR3 DNA follows: TGTGCCAGTAGTATACCTGAAATGGACTGCTCCTACAATGAGCAGTTCTTC. The V and J genes are TRBV19 and TRBJ2-1, with D tentatively TRBD2 (5 bases). The germline CDR1 and CDR2 sequences are LNHDA and SQIVND (reference sequence). The CDR3 is 17 amino acids. Trimming left V 2 bases short and J 0 bases short, with 14 bases between. Using reference TRBV19 and TRBJ2-1 for the parts outside the CDR3, the full variable domain is DGGITQSPKYLFRKEGQNVTLSCEQNLNHDAMYWYRQDPGQGLRLIYYSQIVNDFQKGDIAEGYSVSREKKESFPLTVTSAQKNPTAFYLCASSIPEMDCSYNEQFFGPGTRLTVL.